The entry that follows covers one TCR beta chain sequence. Its antigen has not been determined. Base qualities are not provided; no much larger clone lies one nucleotide away. The record originates from a study of cytomegalovirus exposure and HLA in healthy donors listed by TCRdb under 2017. For context, the study as a whole: In an earlier analysis of roughly 590 of the donors, 276 Gb of sequence data and 117 million unique TCR beta sequences from 150 million to 200 million T cells were reported. In a later analysis, previously published TCR beta repertoires from more than 500 donors were re-analyzed and high-resolution HLA genotyping was added so that TCR occurrence patterns could be studied. Because of strong linkage in the cohort, roughly five DR-DQ haplotypes were treated as single units for association and clustering. The number of donors typed differed by locus, with roughly 620-630 for A, B, C, DRB1 and DQB1, about 500 for DQA1, approximately 580 for DPA1, and some 470 for DPB1. Rather than drawing on any new phenotypic data, the later analysis identified candidate immune exposures from TCR beta sequences and the way those sequences occurred across donors. Approximately 300 gigabases of sequencing data and approximately 91 million unique TCR sequences made up an early release that covered several hundred HLA-typed donors. All discovery cohort repertoires had been generated using a single sequencing platform. A separate validation cohort of roughly 130 different subjects was used in addition to the 666-subject first cohort. Using immunosequencing, the study profiled T cell repertoires from 640 or so subjects and related those repertoires to cytomegalovirus serostatus. Of the roughly 390 genotyped donors, 80% to 90% were placed in the genetic ancestry cluster associated with self-reported Caucasian donors. The study aimed to test whether signatures of past pathogen exposure could be identified by cataloging public T cell receptors. Alongside the repertoire data, information on donor age, sex, ethnicity and CMV serostatus was compiled. A later genetic analysis took genome-wide SNP genotypes for about three fifths of the 666 donors and used that subset as a discovery cohort. The study combined high-throughput TCR immunosequencing, statistical association of individual TCRs with disease status, and machine learning to predict cytomegalovirus infection status. Both class I and class II loci were covered by HLA typing, at four-digit resolution. On average, around 200,000 unique TCR beta nucleotide sequences were sequenced per donor among a few hundred genotyped donors of the cohort, with 15% to 20% of those sequences being non-productive. An earlier analysis of 587 of the donors used high-throughput TCR beta sequencing to judge whether each TCR beta V gene segment behaved as functional or pseudogenic. What the work shows at the level of the full study, not this receptor alone: Across donors, most TCR sequences were observed very rarely, whereas some public TCRs were present in many individuals. Sequencing depth was assumed to be roughly uniform across donors in the presence/absence analyses, though that assumption may not hold. It was suggested by the authors that the approach could potentially be generalized to other disease states and immunological phenotypes. A group of highly shared sequence variants was considered likely to be a technical artifact of the sequencing pipeline. Several of the top co-occurrence clusters appeared to be linked to parvovirus B19, influenza, CMV and Epstein-Barr virus, according to a later analysis. Correlated functional status among segregating V segments might reflect linkage disequilibrium, but an unknown experimental factor could not be ruled out. A further reported finding was that TCR beta sequences accurately predicted the HLA-A and HLA-B alleles for most subjects in the first cohort. A later analysis found that HLA-associated TCR beta chains were more clonally expanded and had lower generation probabilities than equally common non-associated chains. According to a later analysis, most CMV-associated TCR beta chains appeared to be HLA-restricted, and the HLA associations seemed to be driven largely by CMV exposure. A few of the identified cytomegalovirus-associated TCR beta chains were confirmed in vitro to be specific for cytomegalovirus antigens. Because HLA typing was unavailable for some donors at each locus, only the typed subset was used in association tests. Strong co-occurrence of HLA alleles, especially DR and DQ, made assigning TCR associations to individual alleles difficult. Because counts were too low, 15 or so rarely observed V segments, including chromosome 9 orphons, were excluded from the earlier analysis of fewer than 650 of the donors. This cohort had only TCR beta chains sequenced, and the lack of alpha or paired-chain data limited which features could be detected. Compared with the roughly 710-donor mean, donors in an Asian-associated ancestry cluster had fewer N-insertions in productive TCRs, according to a later genetic analysis. Specific HLA alleles were associated with 16,951 TCR beta sequences at a false discovery rate of 0.05 in a later analysis. The classifier was reported to diagnose cytomegalovirus status with high specificity and sensitivity in both the original cohort and the validation cohort. The study listed approximately 160 TCR beta chains as associated with cytomegalovirus. According to a later analysis, TCR association rates differed among HLA loci, with DRB1 alleles showing the most associated TCRs and HLA-C alleles showing the fewest. A later genetic analysis associated a missense DCLRE1C variant with V-gene and J-gene trimming of TCR beta chains, and an independent cohort replicated the association. CMV serostatus was the only immune exposure information available for the cohort. In an earlier analysis of approximately 590 of the donors, most TCR beta V segments appeared in productive rearrangements about 90% or about 30% of the time, broadly matching IMGT annotations. The 87-base-pair reads could not distinguish some IMGT-functional V segments, including TRBV6-2 and TRBV6-3, so those segments were excluded.

The receptor library was made with the immunoSEQ multiplex PCR assay. For the multiplex PCR, a mixture combining 60 forward primers for TCR Vbeta segments and 13 reverse primers for TCR Jbeta segments was used. A multiplex PCR assay on genomic DNA amplified the CDR3 region of rearranged TCR beta genes. The amplified TCR beta libraries were sequenced on the Illumina HiSeq System as 87-base-pair reads. The paper's data handling went like this. A later analysis counted some 80 million unique TCR beta chains across the 550 to 750 repertoires, and around 9.9 million of these chains were shared by at least two donors. A nearest-neighbor algorithm error-corrected the raw reads and collapsed the reads into unique sequences, merging closely related sequences to remove PCR and sequencing errors. CDR3 sequences were aligned to IMGT reference sequences to assign V, D and J gene segments. For a sequence to be retained, at least a six-nucleotide match to both a V gene segment and a J gene segment was required. A rearrangement counted as productive if the CDR3 had no stop codons and remained in frame with V and J, and every other rearrangement counted as non-productive. Following IMGT convention, CDR3 was defined as the stretch from the second conserved V-encoded cysteine to the conserved J-encoded phenylalanine. The earlier analysis of about 640 of the donors excluded any sequence lacking an unambiguous match to a single V gene segment. An earlier analysis of 550 to 650 of the donors classified V segments as functional when productive rearrangements were above 56.7% and as segregating when the standard deviation between donors was above 5%. A statistical classification framework was built to diagnose cytomegalovirus status from the catalog of TCR beta chain sequences. In a later analysis, TCR nucleotide sequences were compared against IMGT/GENE-DB human TR gene sequences so that V and J genes could be assigned. Using the TCRdist pipeline, a later analysis assigned CDR3 sequences along with most-parsimonious VDJ recombination scenarios. In a later analysis, every TCR beta chain was defined by the combination of its CDR3 amino acid sequence and its V-gene family, and reads without a unique V-gene family were dropped. To address suspected cross-contamination and a sequencing artifact, a later analysis removed a few hundred highly shared, low-generation-probability nucleotide sequences. In a later analysis, a clonal expansion index for each public chain was calculated from normalized within-repertoire ranks of inferred template counts. In a later analysis, generation probabilities were computed with a VDJ recombination model fitted to out-of-frame rearrangements, and the resulting probabilities were checked against IGoR. In a later analysis, TCR-TCR, TCR-HLA and TCR-CMV co-occurrence was scored with hypergeometric tests, and a repertoire-size bias correction was applied to TCR pairs. False discovery rates were estimated in a later analysis by permuting HLA or CMV assignments 20 times. In a later analysis, co-occurring TCRs were grouped using DBSCAN, with TCRdist sequence similarity added in when clustering inside HLA-allele-positive subsets. Repertoires with fewer than 30,000 or more than 120,000 public chains were left out of co-occurrence clustering, as were roughly five repertoires with anomalous nucleotide sharing. TCRdb re-hosts the immuneACCESS table, in-frame sequences only. Its copies lack some clones; in the studies checked, an unresolved V gene accounts for under half of them, and the cause for the rest is not known. V and J calls and clone size are as listed in that table; D and trimming were resolved from the DNA. Here the sample has almost 200,000 clones; approximately 85% occur a single time. The biggest ten clones account for 2.3% of the sample.

In total, around 600 healthy bone marrow donors made up the cohort. At the time of sampling, all cohort members were nominally healthy, though unrecorded immune exposures were likely present. The donor tested CMV seronegative, placing the donor among the 350 or so seronegative members of the cohort. A peripheral blood sample was collected from each donor, and TCR beta sequencing was performed on peripheral blood mononuclear cells. The Qiagen DNeasy Blood Extraction Kit was used to extract genomic DNA from the blood cell samples. The CDR3 numbers 14 residues from cysteine through phenylalanine. Only the CDR3 portion is preserved as DNA: 42 bases, with reading frame beginning at the first base. CDR1 and CDR2 are drawn from the germline V gene (reference sequence): SGHNT, YYREEE.

Source material: PBMCs. This receptor chain uses TRBV5-4 and TRBJ2-5; 11 junctional bases match TRBD2. The end of the DNA fits TRBJ2-7 better, so the J call may be wrong. The sequence came from a woman aged 50 to 60 in good health and CMV-seronegative. CDR3 loop: CASSRLAGNYEQYF. The sequenced DNA: TGTGCCAGCAGTAGACTAGCGGGAAATTACGAGCAGTACTTC.